These 6 T cell receptor beta chains were sequenced from one sample in a study of cytomegalovirus exposure and HLA in healthy donors. PCR employed 60 Vbeta and 13 Jbeta primers. The table came from immunoSEQ multiplex PCR; TCRdb's copy has only in-frame clones and leaves some out. Altogether some 100,000 clones are present, 70% to 80% being singletons, with the ten largest covering just over 2%. Material: PBMCs. These receptors were taken from a human donor in good health.

The chain combines TRBV5-1 with TRBJ1-1; 7 nucleotides line up with TRBD1. Germline V gene sequence: CDR1 SGHRS, CDR2 YFSETQ. The CDR3 runs to 18 residues. The ends lost 2 bases at V and 0 bases at J; junction bases unmatched: 13. The CDR3 loop is CASSFAGSIRGLNTEAFF. The CDR3 DNA follows: TGCGCCAGCAGCTTCGCCGGGTCGATAAGGGGGCTGAACACTGAAGCTTTCTTT. The full variable domain, its missing parts supplied by reference TRBV5-1 and TRBJ1-1, is KAGVTQTPRYLIKTRGQQVTLSCSPISGHRSVSWYQQTPGQGLQFLFEYFSETQRNKGNFPGRFSGRQFSNSRSEMNVSTLELGDSALYLCASSFAGSIRGLNTEAFFGQGTRLTVV.

This CDR3 is CASSPDWGLGQPQHF. Here the CDR3 DNA reads TGTGCCAGCAGCCCTGATTGGGGGCTCGGTCAGCCCCAGCATTTT. The chain employs TRBV5-6 and TRBJ1-5, with D maybe TRBD1 (6 bases). V lost 4 bases and J 6 bases, leaving 17 bases between the germline ends. The CDR3 runs 15 residues. Germline V gene data show CDR1 as SGHDT and CDR2 as YYEEEE.

The chain recombines TRBV27 with TRBJ1-2, with 10 bases that match TRBD1. Germline V gives CDR1 MNHEY, CDR2 SMNVEV (reference sequence). J gave up 2 bases and V 5 bases, and 8 bases lay outside the gene matches. This CDR3 spans 16 amino acids. The CDR3 protein is CASSPQRTGGNYGYTF. DNA of the CDR3: TGTGCCAGCAGTCCACAACGGACAGGGGGGAACTATGGCTACACCTTC.

This clone has only one observation. The rearrangement uses TRBV6-6 and TRBJ1-2, with 7 bases lining up with TRBD1. CDR1 MNHNY and CDR2 SVGAGI come from the germline V gene (reference sequence). The CDR3 is 12 amino acids. Germline trimming cut 2 bases from V and 8 bases from J; bases unmatched to any gene: 2. The CDR3 spells CASSYAGGGYTF. CDR3 DNA sequence: TGTGCCAGCAGTTACGCAGGGGGAGGCTACACCTTC.

The V gene is TRBV5-6, the J gene TRBJ2-7, with 12 positions matching TRBD2. CDR3 length equals 17 residues. The germline gives CDR1 SGHDT, CDR2 YYEEEE. The V segment lost 0 bases and the J segment 8 bases; nucleotides outside the gene matches: 12. Written as DNA, the CDR3 is TGTGCCAGCAGCTTGGGTCTAGCGGGGGGGCAACTAAACAAGCAGTACTTC. Translated: CASSLGLAGGQLNKQYF.

The V call is TRBV30, the J call TRBJ2-1; TRBD2 matches at 10 bases. The germline CDR1 and CDR2 sequences are GTSNPN and SVGIG (reference sequence). The ends lost 3 bases at V and 8 bases at J; junction bases unmatched: 22. CDR3 length: 19 amino acids. The CDR3 region has the DNA TGTGCCTGGAGCAGGGGGCACTCTAGGTCAAGCGGGAGGGGTGATGAGCAGTTCTTC. It translates to CAWSRGHSRSSGRGDEQFF.